This TCR beta chain was recovered during a study of blood T cell repertoires in COVID-19. Study information: From T cells, B-cell-depleted T cells, or PBMCs came the material, which was cDNA or gDNA.

Some clones are missing from TCRdb's copy, which holds only in-frame ones; the method was immunoSEQ multiplex PCR. Among around 100,000 clones, more than 75% were seen once, and the ten largest hold more than 5%. Germline CDR1 and CDR2: MNHNY and SVGAGI (reference sequence). The CDR3 covers 16 residues. The junction had 3 bases not matched to a gene; V was cut back by 2 bases and J by 5 bases. The sequence derives from a human donor in a cohort sampled during active COVID-19. The rearrangement links TRBV6-6 to TRBJ2-1, with 13 bases that match TRBD2. Material for sequencing was peripheral blood. CDR3 nucleotide sequence: TGTGCCAGCAGTTACCCGGGACTAGCGGGGAACAATGAGCAGTTCTTC. Protein sequence: CASSYPGLAGNNEQFF.